This T cell receptor beta chain was identified during a study of OX40 agonist ivuxolimab in advanced cancers. Study-level background: Prior checkpoint blockade (anti-PD-1, anti-PD-L1 or anti-CTLA-4) was permitted; approximately 41% had it.

The CDR3 contains 15 residues. CDR1 is SGHDN and CDR2 is FVKESK in the germline V gene. Here immunoSEQ multiplex PCR was the method, and the copy in TCRdb shows in-frame clones only, minus some. The profile shows about 80,000 clones, over 75% of them singletons. Comment on this clone: An end of the junction differs from the germline gene, which may be a read error.

The chain carries TRBV14 and TRBJ1-3, with 8 bases that match TRBD1. This specimen was CD4+ or CD8+ T cells sorted from blood, taken in a trial of the OX40 agonist ivuxolimab. The clonotype originates from an adult with an advanced solid tumor such as melanoma, head and neck, liver or kidney cancer. The CDR3 nucleotides read TGTGCCAGCAGCTACCTGGACAGGGCTGGAAGCACCATATATTTT. Translation gives CASSYLDRAGSTIYF.